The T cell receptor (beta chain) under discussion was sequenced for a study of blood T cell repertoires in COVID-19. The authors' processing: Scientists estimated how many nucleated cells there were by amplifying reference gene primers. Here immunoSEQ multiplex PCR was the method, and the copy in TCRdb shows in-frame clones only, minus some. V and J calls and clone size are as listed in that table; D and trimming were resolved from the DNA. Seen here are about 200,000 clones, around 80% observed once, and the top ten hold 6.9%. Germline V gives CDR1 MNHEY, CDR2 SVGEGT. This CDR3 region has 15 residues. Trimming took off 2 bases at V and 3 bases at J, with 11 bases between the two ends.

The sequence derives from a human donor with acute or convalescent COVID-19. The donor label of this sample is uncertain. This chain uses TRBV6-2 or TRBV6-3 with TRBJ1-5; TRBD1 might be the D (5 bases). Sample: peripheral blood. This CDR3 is CASSYTGLLNQPQHF. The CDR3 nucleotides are TGTGCCAGCAGTTACACGGGACTGCTCAATCAGCCCCAGCATTTT.